This entry describes one T cell receptor beta chain. Original handling: Nucleated cell counts were estimated from reference gene primer amplification. TCRdb keeps only in-frame clones here, not all; method: immunoSEQ multiplex PCR. V and J calls and clone size are given by that table; D and trimming were obtained from the DNA. The sample records 250,000 to 300,000 clones, approximately 87% being singletons. This specimen belongs to a study of blood T cell repertoires in COVID-19. Study-wide background: PBMCs, B-cell-depleted T cells, or T cells provided the cDNA or gDNA that made up the material.

One Seattle source followed patients from active infection through their disease course. This clonotype was obtained from a woman aged 25 to 39 with COVID-19, enrolled during active disease. The sample was peripheral blood.

CDR3 loop: CASSQLSSGSNEQFF. The CDR3 nucleotides read TGTGCCAGCAGCCAGCTGTCTAGCGGGAGCAATGAGCAGTTCTTC. The chain links TRBV11-2 to TRBJ2-1, with 10 bases identical to TRBD2. This CDR3 has 15 residues. CDR1 is SGHAT, CDR2 FQNNGV, per germline. V dropped 5 bases and J dropped 6; count of bases not matched to a gene: 7.